The present entry profiles one T cell receptor (beta chain) with its context. Its antigen has not been determined. It has no much larger one-base neighbor in the sample; base qualities were not kept. This record comes from a study of cytomegalovirus exposure and HLA in healthy donors (dated by TCRdb to about 2017). The study in broad terms: According to an earlier analysis of several hundred of the donors, 200 million or so T cells yielded roughly 110 million unique TCR beta sequences and 276 Gb of sequence data. About 300 gigabases of sequencing data and approximately 80 million unique TCR sequences were included in an early release covering several hundred HLA-typed donors. Among the roughly 400 genotyped donors, roughly 80% belonged to the genetic ancestry cluster associated with self-reported Caucasian donors. The aim of the study was to test whether cataloging public T cell receptors could identify signatures of past pathogen exposure. The study profiled the T cell repertoires of under 850 subjects by immunosequencing and related them to cytomegalovirus serostatus. A separate validation cohort of 100 to 150 different subjects was used in addition to the roughly 700-subject first cohort. To predict cytomegalovirus infection status, the study combined high-throughput TCR immunosequencing, statistical association of individual TCRs with disease status, and machine learning. In a later analysis, previously published TCR beta repertoires from hundreds of donors were re-analyzed and high-resolution HLA genotyping was added so that TCR occurrence patterns could be studied. Rather than using new phenotypic data, the later analysis identified candidate immune exposures from TCR beta sequences and from how often those sequences occurred across donors. An earlier analysis of approximately 500 of the donors applied high-throughput TCR beta sequencing to assess whether each TCR beta V gene segment acted as functional or pseudogenic. Alongside the repertoire data, information on donor age, sex, ethnicity and CMV serostatus was compiled. Genome-wide SNP genotypes for about 55% of the 666 donors were used in a later genetic analysis, which treated that subset as a discovery cohort. Every repertoire in the discovery cohort had been generated on one and the same sequencing platform. Class I and class II HLA loci were covered by the typing at four-digit resolution. The number of typed donors differed by locus: about 629-630 for A, B, C, DRB1 and DQB1; approximately 520 for DQA1; 606 for DPA1; and some 470 for DPB1. Several DR-DQ haplotypes were handled as single units for association and clustering because linkage in the cohort was strong. Among roughly 400 genotyped donors of the cohort, an average of approximately 240,000 unique TCR beta nucleotide sequences were sequenced per donor, roughly 20% of them non-productive.

In total, fewer than 750 healthy bone marrow donors made up the cohort. All cohort members were sampled while nominally healthy, although unrecorded immune exposures were likely present. The donor was CMV seropositive and was included in the group of 250 to 300 seropositive cohort members. A peripheral blood sample was provided by each donor, and peripheral blood mononuclear cells were used for TCR beta sequencing. Genomic DNA was extracted from the blood cell samples with the Qiagen DNeasy Blood Extraction Kit. Library construction relied on the immunoSEQ multiplex PCR assay. A mixture of 60 forward primers for TCR Vbeta segments and 13 reverse primers for TCR Jbeta segments was used in the multiplex PCR. A multiplex PCR assay on genomic DNA amplified the CDR3 region of rearranged TCR beta genes. The Illumina HiSeq System was used to sequence the amplified TCR beta libraries as 87-base-pair reads. The published analysis was carried out like this. A later analysis counted about 76 million unique TCR beta chains across the 500 to 850 repertoires, and 10 million to 11 million of these chains were shared by at least two donors. A nearest-neighbor algorithm error-corrected the raw reads and collapsed the reads into unique sequences, merging closely related sequences to remove PCR and sequencing errors. V, D and J gene segments were assigned by aligning CDR3 sequences to IMGT reference sequences. Each retained sequence needed at least a six-nucleotide match to both a V gene segment and a J gene segment. Rearrangements were classified as productive when the CDR3 lacked stop codons and remained in frame with V and J, and all other rearrangements were classified as non-productive. Following IMGT convention, CDR3 was defined as the stretch from the second conserved V-encoded cysteine up to the conserved J-encoded phenylalanine. In an earlier analysis of around 640 of the donors, sequences lacking an unambiguous match to a single V gene segment were excluded. In an earlier analysis of approximately 500 of the donors, a V segment was called functional when productive rearrangements were above 56.7%, and segregating when the standard deviation between donors exceeded 5%. To diagnose cytomegalovirus status from the catalog of TCR beta chain sequences, a statistical classification framework was built. A later analysis assigned V and J genes by comparing TCR nucleotide sequences with IMGT/GENE-DB human TR gene sequences. A later analysis assigned CDR3 sequences and most-parsimonious VDJ recombination scenarios with the TCRdist pipeline. In a later analysis, each TCR beta chain was defined by its CDR3 amino acid sequence together with its V-gene family, and reads lacking a unique V-gene family were excluded. In a later analysis, a few hundred highly shared, low-generation-probability nucleotide sequences were removed to address suspected cross-contamination and a sequencing artifact. For each public chain, a later analysis derived a clonal expansion index from normalized ranks of inferred template counts within each repertoire. A later analysis computed generation probabilities with a VDJ recombination model fitted to out-of-frame rearrangements, and checked the results against IGoR. In a later analysis, hypergeometric tests were used to score TCR-TCR, TCR-HLA and TCR-CMV co-occurrence, with a repertoire-size bias correction applied to TCR pairs. In a later analysis, false discovery rates were estimated by permuting HLA or CMV assignments 20 times. In a later analysis, co-occurring TCRs were grouped using DBSCAN, and TCRdist sequence similarity was added for clustering within HLA-allele-positive subsets. Co-occurrence clustering excluded repertoires with fewer than 30,000 or more than 120,000 public chains, plus five with anomalous nucleotide sharing. TCRdb limited this immuneACCESS table to in-frame rearrangements with V and J called. A share of clones is missing; checked studies link under half to unresolved V genes, and the rest is unexplained. Clone size and V and J calls were adopted from that table, with D and trimming inferred from the DNA. For this sample there are some 180,000 clones; 75% to 90% appear just once. The top ten constitute 1.3% to 1.5% of the sample.

The junction carries 10 bases between V and J, which are trimmed by 5 bases and 3 bases respectively. The CDR3 runs 13 residues from the cysteine to the phenylalanine. The only DNA kept is the CDR3, 39 bases in frame from the first base. In the germline V gene, CDR1 corresponds to SGHTA and CDR2 to FQGNSA. Here is what the overall study found, with its caveats: For the cohort, immune exposure information was limited to CMV serostatus. The authors suggested that the approach could potentially be generalized to other disease states and immunological phenotypes. Approximately 16 rarely observed V segments, including chromosome 9 orphons, were excluded from the earlier analysis of almost 600 of the donors because counts were too low. Cytomegalovirus status was reported to be diagnosed by the classifier with high specificity and sensitivity in both the original and validation cohorts. Several of the top co-occurrence clusters appeared to be linked to parvovirus B19, influenza, CMV and Epstein-Barr virus, according to a later analysis. The study listed over 150 TCR beta chains as associated with cytomegalovirus. When HLA alleles, especially DR and DQ, strongly co-occurred, TCR associations were difficult to assign to individual alleles. Across donors, most TCR sequences were observed very rarely, whereas some public TCRs were present in many individuals. Linkage disequilibrium might explain the correlated functional status among segregating V segments, but an unknown experimental factor could not be ruled out. A group of highly shared sequence variants was considered likely to be a technical artifact of the sequencing pipeline. V-gene and J-gene trimming of TCR beta chains was associated with a missense DCLRE1C variant in a later genetic analysis, and the association was replicated in an independent cohort. Most CMV-associated TCR beta chains appeared to be HLA-restricted in a later analysis, and the HLA associations seemed to be driven largely by CMV exposure. In vitro tests confirmed that a few of the cytomegalovirus-associated TCR beta chains recognize cytomegalovirus antigens. Because HLA typing was unavailable for some donors at each locus, only the typed subset was used in association tests. In a later analysis, TCR association rates were found to vary across HLA loci, with the most associated TCRs seen for DRB1 alleles and the fewest for HLA-C alleles. In this cohort, only TCR beta chains were sequenced, and detectable features were limited by the absence of alpha or paired-chain data. In an earlier analysis of roughly 560 of the donors, most TCR beta V segments were observed in productive rearrangements about 87% or about 30% of the time, broadly matching IMGT annotations. In a later analysis, some 17,000 TCR beta sequences were associated with specific HLA alleles at a false discovery rate of 0.05. Because the 87-base-pair reads could not distinguish some IMGT-functional V segments, including TRBV6-2 and TRBV6-3, those segments were excluded. A later genetic analysis reported fewer N-insertions in productive TCRs among donors in an Asian-associated ancestry cluster than the roughly 670-donor mean. In a later analysis, HLA-associated TCR beta chains were found to be more clonally expanded and to have lower generation probabilities than equally common non-associated chains. Roughly uniform sequencing depth across donors was assumed in presence/absence analyses, although this assumption may not hold. A further reported finding was that TCR beta sequences accurately predicted the HLA-A and HLA-B alleles for most subjects in the first cohort.

The rearrangement combines TRBV7-2 with TRBJ1-1; D gene: possibly TRBD1, on 6 matching bases. The TCR was taken from a girl aged 10-17 years in good health and CMV-seropositive. The sequenced sample consisted of PBMCs. Read as DNA, the sequence is TGTGCCAGCAGCCAACAGGGAGACACTGAAGCTTTCTTT. Its protein is CASSQQGDTEAFF.